The 30 T cell receptor beta chains in this list originate from one sample, sequenced in a study of cytomegalovirus exposure and HLA in healthy donors (dated by TCRdb to the late 2010s). Library generation was performed with the immunoSEQ multiplex PCR assay. For the multiplex PCR, a mixture combining 60 forward primers for TCR Vbeta segments and 13 reverse primers for TCR Jbeta segments was used. What TCRdb holds here is the immuneACCESS table cut down to in-frame rearrangements. Part of the clones is not present; checked against another copy, under half of the missing clones reflect an unresolved V gene, and the others are unexplained. This sample holds about 43,000 clones; about half were observed only once. The top ten clonotypes cover roughly 5.6% of the sample. Sequencing input: PBMCs. These receptor sequences come from a man aged 55 to 69 in good health and CMV-seronegative.

The J gene is TRBJ2-3, the V gene TRBV5-1, with TRBD1 identical over 11 bases. J gave up 6 bases and V 0 bases, and 6 bases lay outside the gene matches. CDR3 length equals 16 residues. Per germline, CDR1 SGHRS and CDR2 YFSETQ. Here the CDR3 reads CASSLVGTGGSDTQYF. CDR3 DNA: TGCGCCAGCAGCTTGGTAGGGACAGGGGGGTCGGATACGCAGTATTTT. Together with reference TRBV5-1 and TRBJ2-3, the CDR3 gives the full variable domain: KAGVTQTPRYLIKTRGQQVTLSCSPISGHRSVSWYQQTPGQGLQFLFEYFSETQRNKGNFPGRFSGRQFSNSRSEMNVSTLELGDSALYLCASSLVGTGGSDTQYFGPGTRLTVL.

In its sample, this clone was seen a few times. V and J are TRBV28 and TRBJ1-1; no reliable D call. The CDR3 has 11 residues. The V gene's germline CDR1 is MDHEN and CDR2 SYDVKM. V was trimmed by 3 bases and J by 11 bases, leaving 10 bases between them. CDR3 amino acids: CASSFDIEAFF. CDR3 coding DNA: TGTGCCAGCAGTTTTGACATAGAGGCTTTCTTT.

The CDR3 reads CATIGSNTGTEAFF. The CDR3 bases are TGTGCCACCATAGGCTCGAACACGGGCACTGAAGCTTTCTTT. This chain connects TRBV15 to TRBJ1-1, with no clear D. Germline lookup yields CDR1 LNHNV and CDR2 YYDKDF (reference sequence). The CDR3 length is 14 residues. Deletions cut 7 bases from V and 4 bases from J, with 16 bases between.

The V call is TRBV7-3, the J call TRBJ2-6; unclear D gene. Germline V CDR1 and CDR2: SGHTA, FQGTGA. There are 15 residues in the CDR3. V gave up 3 bases and J gave up 0 bases, with 6 bases separating them. DNA of the CDR3: TGTGCCAGCAGCTTTCCTAGCTCTGGGGCCAACGTCCTGACTTTC. Amino acids: CASSFPSSGANVLTF.

This clone came up a few times. The CDR3 nucleotides are TGCAGCGGCATCTACAGGGGACGGACTGAAGCTTTCTTT. Its translation is CSGIYRGRTEAFF. The genes are TRBV29-1 and TRBJ1-1, with TRBD1 matching 7 bases. The germline gives CDR1 SQVTM, CDR2 ANQGSEA. The length of the CDR3 is 13 residues. Unmatched junction bases numbered 10, after V lost 7 bases and J lost 5 bases.

This sequence joins TRBV11-2 and TRBJ1-1; the D gene is possibly TRBD1 (5 bases). CDR1 is SGHAT and CDR2 is FQNNGV in the germline V gene. Trimming removed 1 base at V and 2 bases at J, with 5 bases between. CDR3 length equals 13 residues. CDR3 in amino acids: CASSLGTNTEAFF. The CDR3 DNA reads TGTGCCAGCAGCTTAGGGACAAACACTGAAGCTTTCTTT.

The chain is built from TRBV14 and TRBJ2-5, with unresolved D. The CDR3 has 12 amino acids. The V end was cut by 1 base, the J end by 7 bases, with 7 bases between. From germline, CDR1 is SGHDN and CDR2 FVKESK. CDR3 sequence: CASSQVHGTQYF. CDR3 DNA: TGTGCCAGCAGCCAAGTACATGGGACCCAGTACTTC. The full variable domain, its missing parts supplied by reference TRBV14 and TRBJ2-5, is EAGVTQFPSHSVIEKGQTVTLRCDPISGHDNLYWYRRVMGKEIKFLLHFVKESKQDESGMPNNRFLAERTGGTYSTLKVQPAELEDSGVYFCASSQVHGTQYFGPGTRLLVL.

The sample holds one count of this clone. V usage is TRBV9 and J usage is TRBJ2-5, with D unresolved. CDR3 length: 14 amino acids. Germline assignment: CDR1 SGDLS and CDR2 YYNGEE. V was trimmed by 0 bases and J by 1 base, leaving 7 bases between them. The CDR3 protein is CASSVGPGQETQYF. In DNA, the CDR3 is TGTGCCAGCAGCGTAGGTCCGGGCCAAGAGACCCAGTACTTC.

The rearrangement joins TRBV5-4 to TRBJ1-4; possible D gene TRBD1, 6 bases. CDR1 is SGHNT and CDR2 is YYREEE in the germline V gene (reference sequence). This CDR3 contains 13 residues. The germline V and J ends were trimmed by 6 bases and 4 bases, with 10 bases remaining between them. The CDR3 sequence is CASKSRGNEKLFF. The CDR3 DNA is TGTGCCAGCAAGTCCAGGGGTAATGAAAAACTGTTTTTT.

The rearrangement joins TRBV4-2 to TRBJ2-7; 12 bases line up with TRBD1. There are 19 residues in the CDR3. V dropped 3 bases and J dropped 4; count of bases not matched to a gene: 16. Per the germline V gene, CDR1 is LGHNA and CDR2 is YNFKEQ. CDR3 DNA: TGTGCCAGCAGCCACTCCACCCCACAGCCGGGACAGGGGGCGTACGAGCAGTACTTC. This encodes CASSHSTPQPGQGAYEQYF.

This chain uses TRBV29-1 with TRBJ2-5; 16 nucleotides align to TRBD2. The end of the DNA fits TRBJ2-7 better, so the J call may be wrong. The CDR3 has 15 amino acids. Germline lookup yields CDR1 SQVTM and CDR2 ANQGSEA. The CDR3 loop reads CSARGLAGGDYEQYF. As DNA, the CDR3 is TGCAGCGCCAGGGGACTAGCGGGAGGGGACTACGAGCAGTACTTC.

The V and J genes are TRBV6-1 and TRBJ2-7; 14 positions match TRBD2. The CDR3 loop spans 14 amino acids. V shed 6 bases and J 6 bases; nucleotides not matched to a gene: 4. Germline-derived CDR1 and CDR2 are MNHNS and SASEGT. In nucleotides, the CDR3 is TGTGCCAGCAGAGCCGGGACTAGCGGGGGCGAGCAGTACTTC. This encodes CASRAGTSGGEQYF.

This clone was seen only a few times. CDR3 amino acids: CASSYSLAHSTDTQYF. In nucleotides, the CDR3 is TGTGCCAGCAGTTACTCCTTAGCTCATTCCACAGATACGCAGTATTTT. The chain has TRBV6-5 and TRBJ2-3; D is uncertain. The CDR3 loop spans 16 amino acids. CDR1 and CDR2 from the germline V gene are MNHEY and SVGAGI. Trimming stripped 0 bases from V and 2 bases from J, with 12 bases between.

The rearrangement joins TRBV6-5 to TRBJ1-2; TRBD1 agrees at 7 bases. The germline CDR1 and CDR2 sequences are MNHEY and SVGAGI. V shed 0 bases and J 7 bases; nucleotides not matched to a gene: 8. The CDR3 covers 15 residues. In DNA, the CDR3 is TGTGCCAGCAGTTACTCTGTGACAGGGTCGTCTGGCTACACCTTC. It is translated as CASSYSVTGSSGYTF.

The V and J genes are TRBV6-5 and TRBJ2-1, with TRBD1 matching over 7 bases. The J segment lost 9 bases and the V segment lost 4 bases, leaving 12 bases of the junction unmatched. The length of the CDR3 is 15 residues. CDR1 and CDR2 from the germline V gene are MNHEY and SVGAGI. This CDR3 reads CASSSLVVGGSEQFF. The CDR3 nucleotides read TGTGCCAGCAGTTCCTTGGTGGTAGGGGGCAGTGAGCAGTTCTTC.

The genes are TRBV6-1 and TRBJ1-1, with a weak D call TRBD1 (6 bases). V gave up 5 bases and J gave up 0 bases, with 7 bases separating them. The CDR3 is 13 amino acids. Germline CDR1 is MNHNS and CDR2 is SASEGT. The CDR3 DNA reads as TGTGCCAGCAGTTGGGACATGAACACTGAAGCTTTCTTT. Protein: CASSWDMNTEAFF.

The chain uses TRBV5-1 and TRBJ2-5; 8 bases map to TRBD1. CDR3 size: 15 residues. Unmatched junction bases numbered 6, after V lost 4 bases and J lost 1 base. Germline V gene sequence: CDR1 SGHRS, CDR2 YFSETQ. In DNA form, the CDR3 reads TGCGCCAGCAGCATGGCCGGGACAGGCCAAGAGACCCAGTACTTC. The encoded protein is CASSMAGTGQETQYF.

V and J are TRBV4-3 and TRBJ2-3; D possibly corresponds to TRBD1 (7 bases). The V gene's germline CDR1 is LGHNA and CDR2 YSLEER. The CDR3 loop spans 15 amino acids. V was shortened by 6 bases and J by 5 bases, with 18 bases between the two germline ends. The CDR3 region has the DNA TGCGCCAGCAGGGAGGGAAAGGGGGCCGGAGATACGCAGTATTTT. Its protein is CASREGKGAGDTQYF.

The chain joins TRBV6-1 to TRBJ1-2; TRBD1 aligns across 7 bases. V shed 5 bases, J shed 6 bases, and the junction held 9 bases outside the gene matches. CDR1 MNHNS and CDR2 SASEGT come from the germline V gene. The CDR3 has 14 amino acids. The CDR3 region is CASSWTGTPHGYTF. In nucleotides, the CDR3 is TGTGCCAGCAGTTGGACAGGCACACCCCATGGCTACACCTTC.

This clone has just a few counts. The chain is built from TRBV6-6 and TRBJ1-1; no firm D call. From germline, CDR1 is MNHNY and CDR2 SVGAGI (reference sequence). CDR3 length: 12 residues. Trimming took off 2 bases at V and 7 bases at J, with 8 bases between the two ends. Written as DNA, the CDR3 is TGTGCCAGCAGTTACGCGGTAAATGAAGCTTTCTTT. Translated, it gives CASSYAVNEAFF.

The chain has TRBV6-4 and TRBJ2-1; a possible D gene is TRBD2 (5 bases). Trimming cost V 1 base and J 10 bases, with 11 bases left between them. This CDR3 spans 13 amino acids. Germline V gene sequence: CDR1 MRHNA, CDR2 SNTAGT. The CDR3 DNA is TGTGCCAGCAGTGACTGGTCCCGCGGGGAGCAGTTCTTC. Its protein is CASSDWSRGEQFF.

This rearrangement joins TRBV9 to TRBJ1-2; D remains unclear. This CDR3 region has 17 residues. Germline values: CDR1 SGDLS, CDR2 YYNGEE. Trimming removed 0 bases at V and 0 bases at J, with 15 bases between. The CDR3 DNA reads TGTGCCAGCAGCGTAGGGTACAGTCCCAAAACTAACTATGGCTACACCTTC. Translation gives CASSVGYSPKTNYGYTF.

Only a few counts were recorded for this clone. The rearrangement links TRBV11-2 to TRBJ2-7; 10 nucleotides match TRBD1. The CDR3 runs to 15 residues. Per germline, CDR1 SGHAT and CDR2 FQNNGV. The junction had 6 bases not matched to a gene; V was cut back by 5 bases and J by 2 bases. The chain's CDR3 is CASSAPGQGTYEQYF. CDR3 nucleotides: TGTGCCAGCAGCGCGCCGGGACAGGGGACCTACGAGCAGTACTTC.

This clone was seen a handful of times. J is TRBJ1-5 and V is TRBV19; TRBD1 matches 9 bases. The CDR3 totals 13 residues. V dropped 9 bases and J dropped 5; count of bases not matched to a gene: 5. Germline loops: CDR1 LNHDA, CDR2 SQIVND (reference sequence). In nucleotides, the CDR3 is TGTGCCAGCAGACGGGACAGGGATCAGCCCCAGCATTTT. As protein: CASRRDRDQPQHF.

This clone was seen only a few times. J is TRBJ1-2 and V is TRBV7-6; 8 nucleotides line up with TRBD1. Per the germline V gene, CDR1 is SGHVS and CDR2 is FNYEAQ. V shed 2 bases and J 6 bases; nucleotides not matched to a gene: 5. The CDR3 loop spans 14 amino acids. CDR3 DNA: TGTGCCAGCAGCTTAATGGCGACAGGGGATGGCTACACCTTC. Translating it yields CASSLMATGDGYTF.

The chain joins TRBV19 to TRBJ1-4, with TRBD1 as a possible D gene (6 bases). The CDR3 covers 12 residues. V was trimmed by 6 bases and J by 14 bases, leaving 16 bases between them. Germline V gene sequence: CDR1 LNHDA, CDR2 SQIVND (reference sequence). The CDR3 region has the DNA TGTGCCAGTAGCCATAGACAGGCTACGCTGTTTTTT. Amino acids: CASSHRQATLFF.

This clone has only a few counts. This chain links TRBV25-1 with TRBJ2-2; D unresolved. The germline V and J ends were trimmed by 4 bases and 6 bases, with 12 bases remaining between them. Germline V gene lookup returns CDR1 MGHDK and CDR2 SYGVNS. CDR3 length equals 14 residues. CDR3 amino acids: CASSGSFSAGELFF. The CDR3 nucleotides read TGTGCCAGCAGTGGGTCGTTCAGCGCCGGGGAGCTGTTTTTT. The whole variable domain, remainder taken from reference TRBV25-1 and TRBJ2-2, is EADIYQTPRYLVIGTGKKITLECSQTMGHDKMYWYQQDPGMELHLIHYSYGVNSTEKGDLSSESTVSRIRTEHFPLTLESARPSHTSQYLCASSGSFSAGELFFGEGSRLTVL.

V usage is TRBV6-4 and J usage is TRBJ2-3; 8 nucleotides line up with TRBD1. The germline CDR1 and CDR2 sequences are MRHNA and SNTAGT. The CDR3 loop spans 15 amino acids. Trimming took 2 bases from V and 4 from J; bases not matched to a gene: 5. This CDR3 reads CASSDQGARSDTQYF. The CDR3 nucleotides read TGTGCCAGCAGTGACCAGGGGGCACGTTCAGATACGCAGTATTTT.

The chain links TRBV6-1 to TRBJ2-2, with D perhaps matching TRBD1 (6 bases). Germline V gives CDR1 MNHNS, CDR2 SASEGT. The V end lost 4 bases, the J end lost 4 bases, and 16 bases lay between the germline ends. The CDR3 runs to 16 residues. The CDR3 DNA reads as TGTGCCAGCAGTGTAAGAGCAGGACAGCCCACCGGGGAGCTGTTTTTT. This translates into CASSVRAGQPTGELFF.

This clone was detected a few times. In nucleotides, the CDR3 is TGCGCCAGCAGCCAAGTCCCGGCAGGGATCACTGAAGCTTTCTTT. This gives the protein CASSQVPAGITEAFF. The V gene is TRBV4-3, the J gene TRBJ1-1; TRBD1 might be the D (5 bases). CDR3 size: 15 residues. Germline assignment: CDR1 LGHNA and CDR2 YSLEER. Trimming left V 1 base short and J 4 bases short, with 13 bases between.